Below are 7 T cell receptor beta chains sequenced from a single sample in a study of T cells in Graves' hyperthyroidism and ophthalmopathy. Amplification of TCR beta CDR3 regions used RNA as the template. Researchers ran a first-round RT-PCR on the TCR CDR3 using the HTBI primer set. From the multiplex PCR reads, TCRdb called clonotypes with MiXCR, one entry per CDR3 protein. The sample lists around 340,000 distinct CDR3 sequences; around 13% were seen once. Sample: blood. Receptor source: a woman aged 25 to 39 with Graves' hyperthyroidism.

This clonotype has more than one count but fewer than ten. The CDR3 loop is CASSDQRERGNEQFF. The CDR3, as DNA: TGTGCCAGCTCAGACCAGCGGGAGCGGGGCAATGAGCAGTTCTTC. This chain joins TRBV18 and TRBJ2-1; the match to TRBD2 covers 8 bases. This CDR3 comprises 15 residues. J lost 6 bases, V lost 5 bases, and 9 bases had no gene match. Germline V gene data show CDR1 as KGHSH and CDR2 as LQKENI.

Many counts were recorded for this clonotype. J is TRBJ1-2 and V is TRBV12-3 or TRBV12-4; 10 bases fit TRBD1. V lost 5 bases to trimming and J lost 7 bases; unmatched junction nucleotides: 10. This CDR3 has 15 amino acids. The CDR3 reads CASSTLDRGAVGYTF. CDR3 sequence (DNA): TGTGCCAGCAGTACCCTGGACAGGGGGGCGGTTGGCTACACCTTC.

This rearrangement joins TRBV5-6 to TRBJ2-1; unclear D gene. The V gene lost 4 bases and the J gene lost 14 bases, with 16 bases spanning the gap. The length of the CDR3 is 12 residues. From germline, CDR1 is SGHDT and CDR2 YYEEEE. The CDR3 sequence: CASSPSGGAKFF. The CDR3 nucleotides are TGTGCCAGCAGCCCCTCCGGCGGAGCAAAGTTCTTC.

This clonotype was picked up many times. The chain joins TRBV11-2 to TRBJ2-3; D perhaps matches TRBD1 (5 bases). This CDR3 has 15 residues. The V end was cut by 4 bases, the J end by 0 bases, with 11 bases between. Germline loops: CDR1 SGHAT, CDR2 FQNNGV. CDR3 nucleotide sequence: TGTGCCAGCAGCTACTTGGGGCGGAGCACAGATACGCAGTATTTT. This gives the protein CASSYLGRSTDTQYF.

The chain is built from TRBV15 and TRBJ2-5, with a possible D match to TRBD1 (5 bases). The CDR3 is 15 amino acids. Trimming took 0 bases from V and 4 from J, leaving 12 bases between them. Germline V gene lookup returns CDR1 LNHNV and CDR2 YYDKDF (reference sequence). CDR3 amino acids: CATSRDRSGIETQYF. The CDR3 bases are TGTGCCACCAGCAGAGATCGGTCAGGGATAGAGACCCAGTACTTC.

In its sample, this clonotype was seen many times. This chain links TRBV28 with TRBJ2-1; D is uncertain. V lost 5 bases, J lost 5 bases, and 16 bases lay in between. Germline V gene sequence: CDR1 MDHEN, CDR2 SYDVKM. CDR3 length: 15 amino acids. CDR3 bases: TGTGCCAGCAGTCTACAAGATCCGGTAGACAATGAGCAGTTCTTC. Translated, it gives CASSLQDPVDNEQFF.

The sample holds many counts of this clonotype. This sequence joins TRBV29-1 and TRBJ2-7, with 7 bases identical to TRBD1. V lost 6 bases, J lost 0 bases, and 2 bases stayed unmatched. In germline, CDR1 is SQVTM, CDR2 ANQGSEA. The CDR3 covers 12 residues. In DNA, the CDR3 is TGCAGCGTGGGACAGCGCTCCTACGAGCAGTACTTC. Protein: CSVGQRSYEQYF.